Below are 20 T cell receptor beta chains sequenced from a single sample in a study of blood T cell repertoires in COVID-19. Libraries were prepared by immunoSEQ multiplex PCR; TCRdb keeps only in-frame clonotypes and omits some of them. Of about 180,000 clones in the sample, about 90% were seen once. Sequencing input: PBMCs or T cells enriched from blood (not recorded which). These receptors were taken from a woman in her fifties or sixties who had recovered from COVID-19.

This rearrangement joins TRBV3-1 (or the pseudogene TRBV3-2) to TRBJ2-3, with 8 bases fitting TRBD1. From germline, CDR1 is LGHDT and CDR2 YNNKEL (reference sequence). V dropped 2 bases and J dropped 5; count of bases not matched to a gene: 9. This CDR3 spans 16 amino acids. The chain's CDR3 is CASSQPGLGTGDTQYF. As DNA, the CDR3 is TGTGCCAGCAGCCAACCCGGTCTTGGGACAGGAGATACGCAGTATTTT.

This chain links TRBV11-3 with TRBJ2-7, with D perhaps matching TRBD1 (7 bases). Germline assignment: CDR1 SGHNT and CDR2 YENEEA. The CDR3 covers 16 residues. V lost 5 bases to trimming and J lost 6 bases, with 23 bases between them. The DNA for the CDR3 is TGTGCCAGCAGCCCTGGCGGGACAGCCCTCTTGGGCGAGCAGTACTTC. Its protein product is CASSPGGTALLGEQYF.

The rearrangement joins TRBV6-5 to TRBJ2-7; 10 positions agree with TRBD2. V lost 7 bases to trimming and J lost 4 bases; unmatched junction nucleotides: 10. This CDR3 has 15 amino acids. Germline assignment: CDR1 MNHEY and CDR2 SVGAGI. The CDR3 protein is CASTYLLAGEYEQYF. In nucleotides, the CDR3 is TGTGCCAGCACCTACCTTCTAGCGGGAGAATACGAGCAGTACTTC.

V gene TRBV19 combines with J gene TRBJ1-2, with 7 bases lining up with TRBD1. J was trimmed by 4 bases and V by 4 bases; bases with no gene match: 12. The CDR3 contains 16 residues. Germline CDR1 LNHDA, CDR2 SQIVND (reference sequence). This CDR3 reads CASSTRGGSDPYGYTF. CDR3 bases: TGTGCCAGTAGTACCAGAGGGGGCTCCGACCCCTATGGCTACACCTTC.

The chain combines TRBV9 with TRBJ1-3, with a weak D call TRBD1 (6 bases). The CDR3 is made up of 15 amino acids. CDR1 and CDR2 from the germline V gene are SGDLS and YYNGEE. Trimming removed 2 bases at V and 0 bases at J, with 9 bases between. CDR3 protein: CASSVQGTSGNTIYF. As DNA, the CDR3 is TGTGCCAGCAGCGTCCAGGGGACCTCTGGAAACACCATATATTTT. The whole variable domain, filled in from reference TRBV9 and TRBJ1-3, reads DSGVTQTPKHLITATGQRVTLRCSPRSGDLSVYWYQQSLDQGLQFLIQYYNGEERAKGNILERFSAQQFPDLHSELNLSSLELGDSALYFCASSVQGTSGNTIYFGEGSWLTVV.

With regard to this clone: Within the sample, other DNA sequences also encode this same CDR3. V and J are TRBV9 and TRBJ2-7, with 8 nucleotides matching TRBD2. CDR3 length: 15 residues. CDR1 is SGDLS and CDR2 is YYNGEE in the germline V gene. Trimming at V came to 0 bases and at J to 1 base, leaving 3 bases not matched to a gene. The CDR3 DNA is TGTGCCAGCAGCGTAGGGGCGGGAGGATCCTACGAGCAGTACTTC. Translating it yields CASSVGAGGSYEQYF.

The chain carries TRBV27 and TRBJ1-3, with 9 bases fitting TRBD1. CDR3 length: 16 amino acids. The V and J ends lost 5 bases and 2 bases, in that order; junction bases with no gene match: 7. Germline lookup yields CDR1 MNHEY and CDR2 SMNVEV (reference sequence). As DNA, the CDR3 is TGTGCCAGCAGTGGACAGGGGCTAGGCACTGGAAACACCATATATTTT. This gives the protein CASSGQGLGTGNTIYF.

The chain is built from TRBV6-2 or TRBV6-3 and TRBJ2-3; D is perhaps TRBD2 (6 bases). The V gene's germline CDR1 is MNHEY and CDR2 SVGEGT. The CDR3 loop spans 16 amino acids. Trimming left V 6 bases short and J 0 bases short, with 16 bases between. CDR3 nucleotides: TGTGCCAGCAGCCCCGGGACTGCAGCTAGCACAGATACGCAGTATTTT. Its protein product is CASSPGTAASTDTQYF.

The chain employs TRBV19 and TRBJ1-2; a possible D gene is TRBD1 (6 bases). Per the germline V gene, CDR1 is LNHDA and CDR2 is SQIVND (reference sequence). Trimming took off 9 bases at V and 8 bases at J, with 13 bases between the two ends. The CDR3 has 11 residues. CDR3 sequence reads: CASAGVRGYTF. The CDR3 nucleotides read TGTGCCAGCGCAGGGGTTCGGGGCTACACCTTC.

V and J are TRBV2 and TRBJ2-7; 8 bases map to TRBD1. Germline CDR1 SNHLY, CDR2 FYNNEI. The V segment lost 4 bases and the J segment 0 bases; nucleotides outside the gene matches: 5. The CDR3 totals 15 residues. The CDR3 spells CASSGTGTSSYEQYF. In DNA form, the CDR3 reads TGTGCCAGCAGTGGGACAGGGACCTCCTCCTACGAGCAGTACTTC.

The chain recombines TRBV18 with TRBJ2-5; D may be TRBD2 (6 bases). CDR1 KGHSH and CDR2 LQKENI come from the germline V gene. Trimming took 3 bases from V and 4 from J, leaving 18 bases between them. The CDR3 is 16 residues long. As DNA, the CDR3 is TGTGCCAGCTCACCTGTGCGGGGAAATGTCGGAGAGACCCAGTACTTC. This translates into CASSPVRGNVGETQYF.

The chain recombines TRBV19 with TRBJ1-2, with 9 bases that match TRBD1. Germline V gene sequence: CDR1 LNHDA, CDR2 SQIVND (reference sequence). J was trimmed by 2 bases and V by 3 bases; bases with no gene match: 13. The CDR3 is made up of 18 amino acids. CDR3 nucleotide sequence: TGTGCCAGTAGTATTCGTCCCCCGGGACAGGGTGGAAACTATGGCTACACCTTC. Translation: CASSIRPPGQGGNYGYTF.

J is TRBJ2-1 and V is TRBV7-2; TRBD1 aligns across 7 bases. The CDR3 has 16 amino acids. Trimming cost V 5 bases and J 4 bases; bases outside gene matches: 11. The germline gives CDR1 SGHTA, CDR2 FQGNSA. The chain's CDR3 is CASSKRTGQSYNEQFF. The CDR3 DNA sequence: TGTGCCAGCAGCAAACGGACGGGACAGTCTTACAATGAGCAGTTCTTC. Variable domain in full (rest from reference TRBV7-2 and TRBJ2-1): GAGVSQSPSNKVTEKGKDVELRCDPISGHTALYWYRQSLGQGLEFLIYFQGNSAPDKSGLPSDRFSAERTGGSVSTLTIQRTQQEDSAVYLCASSKRTGQSYNEQFFGPGTRLTVL.

The CDR3 spells CASSVEGHPYNEQFF. The CDR3 coding sequence is TGTGCCAGCAGCGTAGAGGGACACCCATACAATGAGCAGTTCTTC. This chain links TRBV9 with TRBJ2-1; D may be TRBD1 (6 bases). CDR3 size: 15 residues. Germline assignment: CDR1 SGDLS and CDR2 YYNGEE. Between the trimmed V and J ends, which lost 0 bases and 4 bases, there was a span of 11 bases.

V usage is TRBV24-1 and J usage is TRBJ2-1; 10 bases line up with TRBD2. With V trimmed by 5 bases and J by 8 bases, 5 bases remained unmatched. Germline values: CDR1 KGHDR, CDR2 SFDVKD. CDR3 size: 14 residues. The DNA for the CDR3 is TGTGCCACCAGTGCTAGCGGGAGTCTCTATGAGCAGTTCTTC. Translated, it gives CATSASGSLYEQFF.

CDR3 region: CATSDGGGTEAFF. The CDR3 DNA follows: TGTGCCACCAGTGATGGGGGGGGGACTGAAGCTTTCTTT. The chain carries TRBV24-1 and TRBJ1-1; a weak D match, TRBD1 (5 bases). Per the germline V gene, CDR1 is KGHDR and CDR2 is SFDVKD. The CDR3 spans 13 residues. V shed 3 bases and J shed 5 bases, with 9 bases lying between them.

This clone was counted once. The rearrangement uses TRBV30 and TRBJ2-1, with a tentative D call TRBD1 (6 bases). CDR3 length: 15 residues. Looked up from germline, CDR1 is GTSNPN and CDR2 is SVGIG (reference sequence). V was clipped by 3 bases and J by 4 bases, with 16 bases between them. DNA of the CDR3: TGTGCCTGGAGCCAAGGGGGTTCGTTATACAATGAGCAGTTCTTC. This codes for CAWSQGGSLYNEQFF.

V is TRBV27 and J is TRBJ2-7, with 10 bases lining up with TRBD1. The CDR3 sequence is 17 residues long. The V gene end was trimmed by 6 bases and the J gene end by 7 bases; junction bases not matched to a gene: 18. The germline gives CDR1 MNHEY, CDR2 SMNVEV (reference sequence). This CDR3 is CASRTDRGKTTSREQYF. CDR3 bases: TGTGCCAGCAGGACGGACAGGGGGAAAACTACGAGTCGGGAGCAGTACTTC.

The V gene is TRBV29-1, the J gene TRBJ2-1, with TRBD2 matching 7 bases. CDR1 and CDR2 from the germline V gene are SQVTM and ANQGSEA. V lost 2 bases and J lost 2; bases outside the gene matches: 6. The CDR3 is 15 amino acids. CDR3 residues: CSVERRERPYNEQFF. The CDR3 nucleotides read TGCAGCGTTGAACGGCGGGAGCGCCCCTACAATGAGCAGTTCTTC.

In its sample, this clone was seen a few times. The chain joins TRBV9 to TRBJ1-3, with D perhaps TRBD1 (6 bases). This CDR3 contains 17 residues. Trimming removed 1 base from V and 4 bases from J, with 18 bases in between. CDR1 and CDR2 from the germline V gene are SGDLS and YYNGEE. CDR3 in amino acids: CASSVKAPGGAGNTIYF. CDR3 nucleotide sequence: TGTGCCAGCAGCGTAAAGGCCCCCGGGGGGGCAGGAAACACCATATATTTT.